Listed below are T cell receptor beta chains from one sample, sequenced in a study of blood T cell repertoires in COVID-19. The repertoire was sequenced with immunoSEQ multiplex PCR; TCRdb's copy has only in-frame clones and lacks some. Of more than 100,000 clones listed, roughly 84% are singletons. The specimen was peripheral blood. These receptors were taken from a woman aged 30 to 39 who had recovered from COVID-19. CDR3s include the opening cysteine and the closing phenylalanine or tryptophan. A D gene is named only where the DNA matches it firmly. Expanded clones get a size class; other rows say once, few or many, or leave the size out.

V gene	D gene	clone size	J gene	CDR3 DNA	CDR3 protein
TRBV27	.	few	TRBJ1-1	TGTGCCAGCAGTTTAACCCGGTGGAACACTGAAGCTTTCTTT	CASSLTRWNTEAFF
TRBV18	TRBD1	.	TRBJ2-4	TGTGCCAGCTCACCTTCGACAGGGGTCGGCAAAAACATTCAGTACTTC	CASSPSTGVGKNIQYF
TRBV27	.	.	TRBJ1-1	TGTGCCAGCAGTTTACTCCCGAACACTGAAGCTTTCTTT	CASSLLPNTEAFF
TRBV7-8	.	.	TRBJ2-7	TGTGCCAGCAGCTTATCCGACAGGATCCACGAGCAGTACTTC	CASSLSDRIHEQYF
TRBV10-3	TRBD1	.	TRBJ1-1	TGTGCCATCAGGGGGACAGGGGAAGGCACTGAAGCTTTCTTT	CAIRGTGEGTEAFF
TRBV29-1	.	once	TRBJ2-2	TGCAGCGTTCCAGACACCGGGGAGCTGTTTTTT	CSVPDTGELFF
TRBV7-2	.	.	TRBJ1-5	TGTGCCAGCAGCCCACCCGGGACATCGGCTCAGCCCCAGCATTTT	CASSPPGTSAQPQHF
TRBV4-2	.	.	TRBJ1-1	TGTGCCAGCAGCCAAGCTAACAACACTGAAGCTTTCTTT	CASSQANNTEAFF
TRBV2	TRBD2	.	TRBJ2-2	TGTGCCAGCCGGGGTAGCGGGAGGAACACCGGGGAGCTGTTTTTT	CASRGSGRNTGELFF
TRBV6-5	.	.	TRBJ1-1	TGTGCCAGCAGTTCTGGAGTTCTGAACACTGAAGCTTTCTTT	CASSSGVLNTEAFF
TRBV24-1	TRBD1	.	TRBJ1-1	TGTGCCACCAGTGATGGCGGACAGGGGCCCAAAAAACTAGAAGCTTTCTTT	CATSDGGQGPKKLEAFF
TRBV6-1	.	.	TRBJ2-5	TGTGCCAGCAGTGAAGCGAGGCTAGCGAGTTACCAAGAGACCCAGTACTTC	CASSEARLASYQETQYF
TRBV14	TRBD1	.	TRBJ1-4	TGTGCCAGCAGCCCGCTGGGACAGGGAGAAAAACTGTTTTTT	CASSPLGQGEKLFF
TRBV11-2	.	.	TRBJ2-2	TGTGCCAGCAACCCTATTCGGGGGAACACCGGGGAGCTGTTTTTT	CASNPIRGNTGELFF
TRBV2	TRBD1	many	TRBJ2-5	TGTGCCAGCACATGGACAGGGGGTCAAGAGACCCAGTACTTC	CASTWTGGQETQYF
TRBV2	TRBD2	.	TRBJ2-1	TGTGCCAGCAGTGAAGCGCTTCGGGGTAGCGGGATCAATGAGCAGTTCTTC	CASSEALRGSGINEQFF
TRBV6-1	.	.	TRBJ2-1	TGTGCCAGCAGTGACGTTTTACTTACTGAGCAGTTCTTC	CASSDVLLTEQFF
TRBV3-1/TRBV3-2	TRBD1	.	TRBJ1-2	TGTGCCAGCAGCCAAGGGGGGACAGGTAGTAACTATGGCTACACCTTC	CASSQGGTGSNYGYTF
TRBV6-6	TRBD1	once	TRBJ1-1	TGTGCCAGCAGTGTGACAGGGACTGAAGCTTTCTTT	CASSVTGTEAFF
TRBV10-2	.	.	TRBJ2-5	TGCGCCAGCACCGGGGTAGGTCAAGAGACCCAGTACTTC	CASTGVGQETQYF
TRBV9	TRBD1	.	TRBJ2-5	TGTGCCAGCAGCGTAGATAGGGGGCACCAAGAGACCCAGTACTTC	CASSVDRGHQETQYF
TRBV19	.	.	TRBJ1-5	TGTGCCAGTAGTATAGGGATGGAGGTGGCCCAGCATTTT	CASSIGMEVAQHF
TRBV12-5	TRBD1	.	TRBJ1-5	TGTGCTAGTGGTAATCAGGGGGTGAGGCAGCCCCAGCATTTT	CASGNQGVRQPQHF
TRBV7-9	.	.	TRBJ1-1	TGTGCCAGCAGCTTGGGCCGGAACACTGAAGCTTTCTTT	CASSLGRNTEAFF
TRBV6-1	TRBD1	.	TRBJ1-5	TGTGCCAGCAGTGACCGGGACAGGGGAGGTCAGCCCCAGCATTTT	CASSDRDRGGQPQHF
TRBV5-6	.	.	TRBJ1-2	TGTGCCAGCAGCTTACACAGGGTTGGAGGCTACACCTTC	CASSLHRVGGYTF
TRBV14	TRBD1	.	TRBJ1-1	TGTGCCAGCAGTCAATTCACAGGGGGCACTGAAGCTTTCTTT	CASSQFTGGTEAFF
TRBV18	TRBD1	.	TRBJ1-5	TGTGCCAGCTCACCGTTTCCGGGACAGGGGAGCAATCAGCCCCAGCATTTT	CASSPFPGQGSNQPQHF
TRBV29-1	.	.	TRBJ2-1	TGCAGCGTTGCAACGACAGGATACAATGAGCAGTTCTTC	CSVATTGYNEQFF
TRBV15	.	.	TRBJ2-7	TGTGCCACCAGCAGAGAGACAGCAGAAAGGAGCTCCTACGAGCAGTACTTC	CATSRETAERSSYEQYF
TRBV12-5	TRBD1	.	TRBJ2-2	TGTGCTAGTGGTTCCGGGACAGCGTACACCGGGGAGCTGTTTTTT	CASGSGTAYTGELFF